The 17 T cell receptor beta chains presented below share a single source sample, sequenced in a study of T cell responses to AZD1222 COVID-19 vaccine. Libraries were prepared by immunoSEQ multiplex PCR; TCRdb keeps only in-frame clonotypes and omits some of them. The data hold about 120,000 clones, with 70% to 85% observed a single time. The source material was peripheral blood, sampled on day 0 of AZD1222 vaccination. These receptors all stem from an adult in good health.

This clone was counted only a few times. V and J are TRBV5-1 and TRBJ1-2; D is undetermined. The CDR3 has 16 residues. Trimming took 2 bases from V and 8 from J, leaving 22 bases between them. Germline-derived CDR1 and CDR2 are SGHRS and YFSETQ. The CDR3 nucleotides are TGCGCCAGCAGCTTACCTACGGGCCCCCAAACCGGGGGCTACACCTTC. Translation gives CASSLPTGPQTGGYTF.

J is TRBJ1-2 and V is TRBV11-2, with TRBD1 identical over 9 bases. Germline V lookup: CDR1 SGHAT, CDR2 FQNNGV. The CDR3 consists of 14 residues. The V segment lost 4 bases and the J segment 5 bases; nucleotides outside the gene matches: 5. CDR3: CASSSIGQGYGYTF. The CDR3 DNA sequence: TGTGCCAGCAGCTCGATAGGACAGGGGTATGGCTACACCTTC.

The gene calls are TRBV28 and TRBJ1-2; D remains unclear. Trimming cost V 6 bases and J 0 bases, with 20 bases left between them. Germline CDR1 reads MDHEN; CDR2 reads SYDVKM. The CDR3 has 17 amino acids. CDR3 bases: TGTGCCAGCAGCCGGACCGACGGCGCCGTTACTAACTATGGCTACACCTTC. This codes for CASSRTDGAVTNYGYTF.

This sequence joins TRBV5-4 and TRBJ1-1; D is uncertain. Trimming shortened V by 7 bases and J by 5 bases, and 12 bases separated the two germline ends. CDR3 length: 12 residues. Germline V gives CDR1 SGHNT, CDR2 YYREEE (reference sequence). The CDR3 region is CASSASGTEAFF. The CDR3, as DNA: TGTGCCAGCTCCGCGTCGGGGACTGAAGCTTTCTTT.

The chain is built from TRBV6-6 and TRBJ1-2; tentatively, D is TRBD1 (6 bases). Looked up from germline, CDR1 is MNHNY and CDR2 is SVGAGI (reference sequence). The CDR3 has 14 residues. V lost 2 bases to trimming and J lost 8 bases, with 15 bases between them. The CDR3 sequence is CASSYRGQVEGYTF. For the CDR3, the DNA is TGTGCCAGCAGTTACCGGGGACAAGTAGAAGGCTACACCTTC.

The gene calls are TRBV3-1 (or the pseudogene TRBV3-2) and TRBJ1-4; D perhaps matches TRBD1 (5 bases). The V end lost 3 bases, the J end lost 3 bases, and 8 bases lay between the germline ends. Germline CDR1 reads LGHDT; CDR2 reads YNNKEL (reference sequence). The CDR3 spans 14 residues. This chain's CDR3 is CASSHRAPNEKLFF. The CDR3 DNA is TGTGCCAGCAGCCACAGGGCACCTAATGAAAAACTGTTTTTT.

V gene TRBV20-1 combines with J gene TRBJ1-2; D uncertain. This CDR3 contains 11 residues. Between the trimmed V and J ends, which lost 4 bases and 8 bases, there was a span of 11 bases. Germline values: CDR1 DFQATT, CDR2 SNEGSKA (reference sequence). The CDR3 loop reads CSANLYEGYTF. CDR3 bases: TGCAGTGCTAACCTCTATGAGGGCTACACCTTC.

The chain uses TRBV18 and TRBJ1-1; no clear D. CDR1 is KGHSH, CDR2 LQKENI, per germline. The germline V and J ends were trimmed by 1 base and 3 bases, with 6 bases remaining between them. This CDR3 has 13 residues. CDR3 DNA sequence: TGTGCCAGCTCACCACTAGGTTACACTGAAGCTTTCTTT. It codes for CASSPLGYTEAFF.

Here the CDR3 DNA reads TGTGCCACCAGCAGGGAACTGGGCACTGAAGCTTTCTTT. Its translation: CATSRELGTEAFF. This sequence joins TRBV15 and TRBJ1-1; D unresolved. Trimming stripped 3 bases from V and 4 bases from J, with 9 bases between. Germline CDR1 LNHNV, CDR2 YYDKDF (reference sequence). The CDR3 is made up of 13 amino acids.

This clone was counted between two and nine times. The genes are TRBV4-1 and TRBJ1-1, with D hard to call. Deletions cut 5 bases from V and 2 bases from J, with 3 bases between. CDR3 length: 11 residues. CDR1 and CDR2 from the germline V gene are MGHRA and YSYEKL. The CDR3 nucleotides are TGCGCCAGCAGCGGAAACACTGAAGCTTTCTTT. It specifies CASSGNTEAFF.

This sequence joins TRBV6-5 and TRBJ1-1; the D gene is possibly TRBD1 (6 bases). There are 12 residues in the CDR3. Germline V gives CDR1 MNHEY, CDR2 SVGAGI. Trimming removed 6 bases from V and 9 bases from J, with 14 bases in between. In DNA form, the CDR3 reads TGTGCCAGCAGGGGGGGCAGGTCACAAGCTTTCTTT. The encoded protein is CASRGGRSQAFF.

The chain joins TRBV28 to TRBJ2-7; D may be TRBD1 (6 bases). This CDR3 has 14 residues. Trimming removed 9 bases from V and 2 bases from J, with 17 bases in between. Germline V lookup: CDR1 MDHEN, CDR2 SYDVKM. CDR3 coding DNA: TGTGCCAGTCGGACAGCGCAAGACCCCTACGAGCAGTACTTC. As protein: CASRTAQDPYEQYF.

The V and J genes are TRBV30 and TRBJ1-2; D is undetermined. CDR1 is GTSNPN and CDR2 is SVGIG in the germline V gene (reference sequence). V lost 0 bases, J lost 8 bases, and 13 bases lay in between. This CDR3 has 13 residues. The chain's CDR3 is CAWSVHGVTGYTF. The DNA for the CDR3 is TGTGCCTGGAGTGTACACGGGGTCACCGGCTACACCTTC.

J is TRBJ2-4 and V is TRBV6-4, with 12 bases aligning to TRBD2. This CDR3 spans 15 amino acids. CDR1 is MRHNA and CDR2 is SNTAGT in the germline V gene. With 6 bases clipped from V and 8 bases from J, the junction kept 8 bases outside the gene matches. This CDR3 is CASSLTSGGNDIQYF. The CDR3 DNA follows: TGTGCCAGCAGCTTGACTAGCGGGGGAAATGACATTCAGTACTTC.

This clone has a count of ten or more. The rearrangement joins TRBV13 to TRBJ1-1, with TRBD1 identical over 9 bases. CDR3 length equals 15 residues. With 5 bases clipped from V and 4 bases from J, the junction kept 8 bases outside the gene matches. Germline CDR1 PRHDT, CDR2 FYEKMQ (reference sequence). The CDR3 reads CASSDGQGTGTEAFF. The CDR3 DNA reads TGTGCCAGCAGCGACGGACAGGGGACGGGCACTGAAGCTTTCTTT.

This clone came up once. The V gene is TRBV6-2 or TRBV6-3, the J gene TRBJ2-2; D possibly uses TRBD1 or TRBD2 (6 bases each). The V gene lost 5 bases and the J gene lost 6 bases, with 10 bases spanning the gap. The CDR3 has 13 residues. CDR1 is MNHEY and CDR2 is SVGEGT in the germline V gene. The CDR3 DNA reads as TGTGCCAGCAGTAAGGGGGAGGCCGGGGAGCTGTTTTTT. It is translated as CASSKGEAGELFF.

This clone has only one observation. The chain combines TRBV5-4 with TRBJ1-6; D not resolved. Trimming removed 0 bases at V and 0 bases at J, with 10 bases between. The germline CDR1 and CDR2 sequences are SGHNT and YYREEE (reference sequence). The CDR3 covers 17 residues. CDR3 nucleotide sequence: TGTGCCAGCAGCTTGGGAACCACAAGCTCCTATAATTCACCCCTCCACTTT. This gives the protein CASSLGTTSSYNSPLHF.